One T cell receptor (beta chain) is described in this entry. Its antigen is undetermined. The data belong to a study of T cell responses to AZD1222 COVID-19 vaccine. Whole-study findings and limits: Spike-specific TCR breadth and depth both grew after two AZD1222 doses.

The CDR3 sequence is 11 residues long. Trimming cost V 6 bases and J 4 bases, with 6 bases left between them. The method was immunoSEQ multiplex PCR; TCRdb's version includes in-frame clones alone and lacks a portion of them. The repertoire includes roughly 150,000 clones, around 88% of them detected once, and around 2.2% sits in the top ten. This receptor was taken from an adult in good health. Sequencing was performed on peripheral blood, taken on day 0 of AZD1222 vaccination. This chain joins TRBV12-3 or TRBV12-4 and TRBJ1-2; D is possibly TRBD1 (6 bases). The CDR3 DNA sequence: TGTGCCAGCAGGGACAGCTATGGCTACACCTTC. It codes for CASRDSYGYTF.